The rows below give T cell receptor beta chains drawn from one sample of a study of T-cell reconstitution after alpha-beta-depleted transplantation in children. TCRdb passed the PCR reads through MiXCR, listing each CDR3 protein once. In the table there are 90,000 to 130,000 distinct CDR3 sequences, about a tenth of which are singletons. The sequencing used PBMCs, collected before TCRalphabeta/CD19-depleted stem cell transplant. These receptors were obtained from a boy aged 2 to 10 with acute lymphoblastic leukemia, due to receive a stem cell transplant. CDR3s include the opening cysteine and the closing phenylalanine or tryptophan. Fields, in order: D gene, clone size, V gene, J gene, CDR3 DNA, CDR3 protein. D genes are given only for firm matches. The listing skips clone size in some rows; elsewhere it reads once, few, many or a size class.

D gene: .
clone size: .
V gene: TRBV3-1
J gene: TRBJ2-5
CDR3 DNA: TGTGCCAGCAGCCATTCTGTGGGCGAAGGGACCCAGTACTTC
CDR3 protein: CASSHSVGEGTQYF

D gene: .
clone size: .
V gene: TRBV20-1
J gene: TRBJ2-1
CDR3 DNA: TGCAGTGCTAGCGAGGGGGACTATGAGCAGTTCTTC
CDR3 protein: CSASEGDYEQFF

D gene: .
clone size: few
V gene: TRBV4-2
J gene: TRBJ1-3
CDR3 DNA: TGTGCCAGCAGCCCGGTCGGGGCAGGGCACCTGGTTGGAAACACCATATATTTT
CDR3 protein: CASSPVGAGHLVGNTIYF

D gene: TRBD2
clone size: many
V gene: TRBV11-2
J gene: TRBJ2-1
CDR3 DNA: TGTGCCAGCAGCTTAGTTCCGGGGGAGCGGGAGGGCTACAATGAGCAGTTCTTC
CDR3 protein: CASSLVPGEREGYNEQFF

D gene: .
clone size: few
V gene: TRBV20-1
J gene: TRBJ1-1
CDR3 DNA: TGCAGTGCTAGAGATTTCGAGAACACTGAAGCTTTCTTT
CDR3 protein: CSARDFENTEAFF

D gene: TRBD2
clone size: many
V gene: TRBV20-1
J gene: TRBJ2-1
CDR3 DNA: TGCAGTGCTAGAGATTCGTGGACTAGCGGGAGGGGTGTTGCCTACAATGAGCAGTTCTTC
CDR3 protein: CSARDSWTSGRGVAYNEQFF

D gene: .
clone size: .
V gene: TRBV18
J gene: TRBJ1-5
CDR3 DNA: TGTGCCAGCTCACCTACCCGGGGGCCTAGCAATCAGCCCCAGCATTTT
CDR3 protein: CASSPTRGPSNQPQHF

D gene: TRBD2
clone size: many
V gene: TRBV27
J gene: TRBJ2-3
CDR3 DNA: TGTGCCAGCAGTCCGGGACTAGCGGGGGGTAGCACAGATACGCAGTATTTT
CDR3 protein: CASSPGLAGGSTDTQYF

D gene: .
clone size: .
V gene: TRBV20-1
J gene: TRBJ1-3
CDR3 DNA: TGCAGTGCTAAATCAGGGAACTCTGGAAACACCATATATTTT
CDR3 protein: CSAKSGNSGNTIYF

D gene: TRBD2
clone size: .
V gene: TRBV4-2
J gene: TRBJ2-3
CDR3 DNA: TGTGCCAGCAGCCAAGAGCGGGCTAGCGGGAGGGCCGGTACAGATACGCAGTATTTT
CDR3 protein: CASSQERASGRAGTDTQYF

D gene: .
clone size: few
V gene: TRBV12-3/TRBV12-4
J gene: TRBJ2-6
CDR3 DNA: TGTGCCAGCAGTTCGGCCTCCCTCCCCTCTGGGGCCAACGTCCTGACTTTC
CDR3 protein: CASSSASLPSGANVLTF

D gene: TRBD1
clone size: .
V gene: TRBV7-8
J gene: TRBJ1-2
CDR3 DNA: TGTGCCAGCAGCTTAAGGGACAGAAACTATGGCTACACCTTC
CDR3 protein: CASSLRDRNYGYTF

D gene: TRBD2
clone size: .
V gene: TRBV7-2
J gene: TRBJ2-1
CDR3 DNA: TGTGCCAGCAGCTTAGCCCGGACTAGCGGGAGGGCCGCGGGTGAGCAGTTCTTC
CDR3 protein: CASSLARTSGRAAGEQFF

D gene: .
clone size: few
V gene: TRBV20-1
J gene: TRBJ2-1
CDR3 DNA: TGCAGTGCTAGACCCGATACGCCTCATGGGGAGCAGTTCTTC
CDR3 protein: CSARPDTPHGEQFF

D gene: .
clone size: .
V gene: TRBV2
J gene: TRBJ2-5
CDR3 DNA: TGTGCCAGCTCCGCCGGGCGGCAAGAGACCCAGTACTTC
CDR3 protein: CASSAGRQETQYF

D gene: .
clone size: many
V gene: TRBV20-1
J gene: TRBJ1-4
CDR3 DNA: TGCAGTGCTAGACAGGAATCAACTAATGAAAAACTGTTTTTT
CDR3 protein: CSARQESTNEKLFF

D gene: TRBD2
clone size: .
V gene: TRBV20-1
J gene: TRBJ2-3
CDR3 DNA: TGCAGTGCTAGACATCTGGGACTAGCGGGAGTTGGACGAGGAGATACGCAGTATTTT
CDR3 protein: CSARHLGLAGVGRGDTQYF

D gene: .
clone size: .
V gene: TRBV20-1
J gene: TRBJ2-2
CDR3 DNA: TGCAGTGCTGGGACCGAGAACACCGGGGAGCTGTTTTTT
CDR3 protein: CSAGTENTGELFF

D gene: TRBD2
clone size: many
V gene: TRBV6-5
J gene: TRBJ2-3
CDR3 DNA: TGTGCCAGCAGTCCGGGACTAGCCACAGATACGCAGTATTTT
CDR3 protein: CASSPGLATDTQYF

D gene: .
clone size: many
V gene: TRBV20-1
J gene: TRBJ2-2
CDR3 DNA: TGCAGTGCTAGGGGACCTCTGGCTTCCACCGGGGAGCTGTTTTTT
CDR3 protein: CSARGPLASTGELFF

D gene: TRBD2
clone size: .
V gene: TRBV3-1
J gene: TRBJ2-3
CDR3 DNA: TGTGCCAGCAGCCCCGGGACTAGCGGGAGAAAGAGGACAGATACGCAGTATTTT
CDR3 protein: CASSPGTSGRKRTDTQYF

D gene: TRBD1
clone size: .
V gene: TRBV7-9
J gene: TRBJ2-5
CDR3 DNA: TGTGCCAGCAGCTTGCCGACAGGGTATATGGAGACCCAGTACTTC
CDR3 protein: CASSLPTGYMETQYF

D gene: TRBD2
clone size: many
V gene: TRBV7-2
J gene: TRBJ2-2
CDR3 DNA: TGTGCCAGCAGCCGGACTAGCGAGAACACCGGGGAGCTGTTTTTT
CDR3 protein: CASSRTSENTGELFF

D gene: TRBD2
clone size: medium-sized
V gene: TRBV20-1
J gene: TRBJ2-1
CDR3 DNA: TGCAGTGCTAGAATCGGGGGACTAGCGGGGACCTACAATGAGCAGTTCTTC
CDR3 protein: CSARIGGLAGTYNEQFF

D gene: .
clone size: .
V gene: TRBV7-9
J gene: TRBJ2-1
CDR3 DNA: TGTGCCAGCAGCTTCCCCTCCCATGGTGAGCAGTTCTTC
CDR3 protein: CASSFPSHGEQFF

D gene: TRBD1
clone size: few
V gene: TRBV18
J gene: TRBJ2-1
CDR3 DNA: TGTGCCAGCTCACGACGGACAGGGCTACGGGTCGATGAGCAGTTCTTC
CDR3 protein: CASSRRTGLRVDEQFF

D gene: .
clone size: .
V gene: TRBV7-8
J gene: TRBJ1-5
CDR3 DNA: TGTGCCAGCAGCTTAGGCCGGGACAATGATCAGCCCCAGCATTTT
CDR3 protein: CASSLGRDNDQPQHF

D gene: TRBD1
clone size: few
V gene: TRBV5-6
J gene: TRBJ2-1
CDR3 DNA: TGTGCCAGCAGCTTCCCGGGACAGTTTTACAATGAGCAGTTCTTC
CDR3 protein: CASSFPGQFYNEQFF

D gene: TRBD1
clone size: many
V gene: TRBV20-1
J gene: TRBJ2-7
CDR3 DNA: TGCAGTGCTAGAACAGGGGCCCACGAGCAGTACTTC
CDR3 protein: CSARTGAHEQYF

D gene: .
clone size: few
V gene: TRBV2
J gene: TRBJ2-3
CDR3 DNA: TGTGCCAGCAGTGAACAATCAGATCGTGCAGATACGCAGTATTTT
CDR3 protein: CASSEQSDRADTQYF

D gene: .
clone size: few
V gene: TRBV5-1
J gene: TRBJ2-1
CDR3 DNA: TGCGCCAGCAGCTTGCACCACAATGAGCAGTTCTTC
CDR3 protein: CASSLHHNEQFF

D gene: TRBD1
clone size: many
V gene: TRBV5-1
J gene: TRBJ2-1
CDR3 DNA: TGCGCCAGCAGCTCAGAGAACGGACAGGGCTACAATGAGCAGTTCTTC
CDR3 protein: CASSSENGQGYNEQFF

D gene: TRBD2
clone size: many
V gene: TRBV9
J gene: TRBJ2-3
CDR3 DNA: TGTGCCAGCAGCTTGCTAGCGGGACCCACAGATACGCAGTATTTT
CDR3 protein: CASSLLAGPTDTQYF

D gene: TRBD1
clone size: .
V gene: TRBV19
J gene: TRBJ1-5
CDR3 DNA: TGTGCCAGTAAGGTAGGACAGGGGGCGTTAGGCAATCAGCCCCAGCATTTT
CDR3 protein: CASKVGQGALGNQPQHF

D gene: .
clone size: .
V gene: TRBV4-2
J gene: TRBJ1-1
CDR3 DNA: TGTGCCAGCAGCCCTTCTGAAGCTTTCTTT
CDR3 protein: CASSPSEAFF

D gene: .
clone size: few
V gene: TRBV30
J gene: TRBJ1-1
CDR3 DNA: TGTGCCCGGGATGCGGGCCGGAACACTGAAGCTTTCTTT
CDR3 protein: CARDAGRNTEAFF

D gene: TRBD2
clone size: few
V gene: TRBV4-2
J gene: TRBJ2-7
CDR3 DNA: TGTGCCAGCAGCTACGGACTAGAGCGGGACGAGCAGTACTTC
CDR3 protein: CASSYGLERDEQYF

D gene: TRBD1
clone size: .
V gene: TRBV18
J gene: TRBJ2-3
CDR3 DNA: TGTGCCAGCTCACCTACAGGGGGAGATACGCAGTATTTT
CDR3 protein: CASSPTGGDTQYF

D gene: TRBD1
clone size: few
V gene: TRBV5-1
J gene: TRBJ1-5
CDR3 DNA: TGCGCCAGCAGCCCTGATCAAGGGGGCCGAAGGCATTTT
CDR3 protein: CASSPDQGGRRHF

D gene: TRBD2
clone size: many
V gene: TRBV7-7
J gene: TRBJ2-2
CDR3 DNA: TGTGCCAGCAGCTTAGGCGGGAGTGGGACCGGGGAGCTGTTTTTT
CDR3 protein: CASSLGGSGTGELFF

D gene: .
clone size: many
V gene: TRBV20-1
J gene: TRBJ2-1
CDR3 DNA: TGCAGTGCTAGCCATCTGGGCAGCGCTCCCAGGTATGAGCAGTTCTTC
CDR3 protein: CSASHLGSAPRYEQFF